This is a list of T cell receptor beta chains from one sample in a study of blood T cells in healthy people across ages. TCRdb re-derived calls from the 5' RACE reads in MiXCR, one entry per CDR3 protein. The data hold around 900,000 distinct CDR3 sequences, with roughly 50% observed a single time. Sequencing was carried out using blood. These receptors were collected from a woman in her sixties or seventies in good health. Each CDR3 is given with its conserved first and last residue.

j_gene | v_gene | CDR3aa
TRBJ2-2 | TRBV7-8 | CASTKLGSGGEYTGELFF
TRBJ2-5 | TRBV28 | CASCGRGPQETQYF
TRBJ2-1 | TRBV6-5 | CASSYSMASGRANEQFF
TRBJ2-7 | TRBV7-2 | CASSLAGVWEQYF
- | TRBV10-2 | CASAPSSYEQYF
TRBJ2-5 | TRBV20-1 | CSARDFGGAIQETQYF
TRBJ2-2 | TRBV27 | CATWGSNTGELFF
TRBJ2-1 | TRBV5-5 | CASSFVPGTSPYNEQFF
TRBJ1-5 | TRBV12-3/TRBV12-4 | CASSLSRGARYSNQPQHF
TRBJ2-7 | TRBV7-2 | CASSLGRTGQGEQYF
TRBJ2-5 | TRBV20-1 | CSARPGRGRQETQYF
TRBJ2-5 | TRBV12-3/TRBV12-4 | CASSLHGLETQYF
TRBJ2-1 | TRBV5-1 | CASSFPREGYNEQFF
TRBJ2-1 | TRBV3-1 | CASSQDASAGEQFF
TRBJ2-1 | TRBV4-3 | CASSQDRWGTNEQFF
TRBJ1-6 | TRBV5-1 | CASSAGQGANNSPLHF
TRBJ2-7 | TRBV7-8 | CASSPNPGSFYEQYF
TRBJ1-2 | TRBV20-1 | CSAGTGGAGNYGYTF
TRBJ2-3 | TRBV9 | CASSPGPIVDTQYF